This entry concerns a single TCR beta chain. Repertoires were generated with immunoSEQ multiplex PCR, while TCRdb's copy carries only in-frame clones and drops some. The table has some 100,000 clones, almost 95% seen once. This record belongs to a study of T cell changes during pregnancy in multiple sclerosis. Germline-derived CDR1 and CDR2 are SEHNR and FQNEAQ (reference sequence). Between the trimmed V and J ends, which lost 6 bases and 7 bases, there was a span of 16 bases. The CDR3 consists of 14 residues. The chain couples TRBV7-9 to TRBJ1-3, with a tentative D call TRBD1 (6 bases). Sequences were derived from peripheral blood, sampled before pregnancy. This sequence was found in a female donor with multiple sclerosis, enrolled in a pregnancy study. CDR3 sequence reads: CASSQSRGYNTIYF. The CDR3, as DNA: TGTGCCAGCAGTCAATCCAGGGGTTACAACACCATATATTTT.